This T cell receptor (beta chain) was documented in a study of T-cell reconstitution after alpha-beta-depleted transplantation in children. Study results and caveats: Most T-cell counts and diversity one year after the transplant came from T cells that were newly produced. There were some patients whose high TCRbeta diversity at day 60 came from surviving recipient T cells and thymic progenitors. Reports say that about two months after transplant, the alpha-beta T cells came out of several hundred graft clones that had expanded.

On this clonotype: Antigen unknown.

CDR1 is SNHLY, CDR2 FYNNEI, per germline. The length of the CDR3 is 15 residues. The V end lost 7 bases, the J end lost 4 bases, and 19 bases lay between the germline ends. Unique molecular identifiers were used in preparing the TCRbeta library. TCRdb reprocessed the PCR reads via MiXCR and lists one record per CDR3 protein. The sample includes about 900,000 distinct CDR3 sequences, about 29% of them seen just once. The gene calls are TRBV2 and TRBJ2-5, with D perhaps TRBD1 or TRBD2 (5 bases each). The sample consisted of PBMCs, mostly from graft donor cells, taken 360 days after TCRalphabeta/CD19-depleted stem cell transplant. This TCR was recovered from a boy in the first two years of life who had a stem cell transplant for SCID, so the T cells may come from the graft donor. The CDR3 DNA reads TGTGCCAGCACAAGGCAGGGTCTGGGACCAGAGACCCAGTACTTC. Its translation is CASTRQGLGPETQYF. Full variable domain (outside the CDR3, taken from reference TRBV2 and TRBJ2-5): EPEVTQTPSHQVTQMGQEVILRCVPISNHLYFYWYRQILGQKVEFLVSFYNNEISEKSEIFDDQFSVERPDGSNFTLKIRSTKLEDSAMYFCASTRQGLGPETQYFGPGTRLLVL.